This T cell receptor (beta chain) was obtained from a study of Graves' ophthalmopathy and Graves' hyperthyroidism. Study context: At the time of initial diagnosis and before any treatment, peripheral blood was collected.

As concerns this clonotype: Antigen: not known.

Study findings and constraints: In predicting ophthalmopathy progression, the model reached 70.59% sensitivity and around 72% specificity.

Disease in donors with ophthalmopathy had moderate-to-severe activity, CAS ≥3, NOSPECS ≥4 and under 3 months' duration. PBMCs were density-gradient isolated from roughly 10 ml fresh blood. Amplified TCR beta CDR3 regions were obtained using RNA transcripts as template. HTBI-primed RT-PCR formed the first round, and a multiplex PCR formed the second. TCRdb fed the multiplex PCR reads into MiXCR, producing one record per CDR3 protein. The sample holds hundreds of thousands of distinct CDR3 sequences, just over 40% seen once. Germline V gene data show CDR1 as SGHAT and CDR2 as FQDESV (reference sequence). The CDR3 has 16 amino acids. V was pared by 4 bases and J by 3 bases, with 10 bases of the junction left unmatched.

The chain is built from TRBV11-1 and TRBJ2-7, with 9 positions matching TRBD1. This receptor was obtained from an adult man with Graves' ophthalmopathy. Sequenced sample: peripheral blood. CDR3 DNA sequence: TGTGCCAGCAGCTCATCCGTGGGACAGGGTTTCTACGAGCAGTACTTC. It translates to CASSSSVGQGFYEQYF.